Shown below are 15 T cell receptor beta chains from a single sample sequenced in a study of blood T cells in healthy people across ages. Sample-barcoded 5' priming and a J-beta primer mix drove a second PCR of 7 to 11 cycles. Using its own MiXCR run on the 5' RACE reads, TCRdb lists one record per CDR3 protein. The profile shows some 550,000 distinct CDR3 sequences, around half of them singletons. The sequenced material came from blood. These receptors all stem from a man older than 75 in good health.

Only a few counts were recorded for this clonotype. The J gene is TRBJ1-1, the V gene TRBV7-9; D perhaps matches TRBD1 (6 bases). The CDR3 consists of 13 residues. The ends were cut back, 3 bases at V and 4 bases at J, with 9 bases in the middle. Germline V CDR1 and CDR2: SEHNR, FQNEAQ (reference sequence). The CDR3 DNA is TGTGCCAGCAGCTTTCTGGACAGCACTGAAGCTTTCTTT. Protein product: CASSFLDSTEAFF.

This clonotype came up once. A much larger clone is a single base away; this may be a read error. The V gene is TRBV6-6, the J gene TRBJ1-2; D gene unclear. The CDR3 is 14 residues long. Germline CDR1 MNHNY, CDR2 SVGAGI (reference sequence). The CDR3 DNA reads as TGTGCCTGCAGTTACGAGTTAGCTAACTATGGCTACACCTTC. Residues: CACSYELANYGYTF.

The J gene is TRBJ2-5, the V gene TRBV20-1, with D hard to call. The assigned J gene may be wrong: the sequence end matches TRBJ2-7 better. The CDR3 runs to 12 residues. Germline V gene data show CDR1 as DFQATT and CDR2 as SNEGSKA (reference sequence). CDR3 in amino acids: CSAQRQDYEQYF. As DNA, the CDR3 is TGCAGTGCGCAACGGCAGGACTACGAGCAGTACTTC.

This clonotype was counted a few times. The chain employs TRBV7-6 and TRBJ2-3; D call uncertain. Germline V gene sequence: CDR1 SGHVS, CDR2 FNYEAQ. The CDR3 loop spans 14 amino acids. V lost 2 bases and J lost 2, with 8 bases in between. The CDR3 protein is CASSLPAPTDTQYF. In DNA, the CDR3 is TGTGCCAGCAGCTTACCGGCCCCCACAGATACGCAGTATTTT.

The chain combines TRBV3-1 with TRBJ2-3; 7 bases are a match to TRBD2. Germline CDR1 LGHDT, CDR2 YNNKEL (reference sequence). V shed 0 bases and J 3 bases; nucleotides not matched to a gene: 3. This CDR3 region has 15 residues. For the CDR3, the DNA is TGTGCCAGCAGCCAAGACGCGGGAGTGACAGATACGCAGTATTTT. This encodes CASSQDAGVTDTQYF.

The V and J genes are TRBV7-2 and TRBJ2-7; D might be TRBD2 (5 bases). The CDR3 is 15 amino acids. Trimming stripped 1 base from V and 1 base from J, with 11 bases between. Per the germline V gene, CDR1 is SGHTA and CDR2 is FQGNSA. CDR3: CASSLGARTSYEQYF. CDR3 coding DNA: TGTGCCAGCAGCTTAGGGGCTAGGACTTCCTACGAGCAGTACTTC.

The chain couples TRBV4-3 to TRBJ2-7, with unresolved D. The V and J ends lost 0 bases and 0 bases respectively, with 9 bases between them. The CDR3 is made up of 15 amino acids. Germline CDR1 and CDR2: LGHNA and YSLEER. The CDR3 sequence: CASSQDAFNSYEQYF. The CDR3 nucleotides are TGCGCCAGCAGCCAAGATGCATTCAACTCCTACGAGCAGTACTTC.

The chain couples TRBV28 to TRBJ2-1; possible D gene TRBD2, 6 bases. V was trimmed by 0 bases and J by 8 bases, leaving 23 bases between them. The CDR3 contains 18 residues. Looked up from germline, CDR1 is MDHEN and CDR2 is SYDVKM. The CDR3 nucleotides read TGTGCCAGCAGTTTATGGGCTAGACTAGTTGATGGTCAGGATGAGCAGTTCTTC. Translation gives CASSLWARLVDGQDEQFF.

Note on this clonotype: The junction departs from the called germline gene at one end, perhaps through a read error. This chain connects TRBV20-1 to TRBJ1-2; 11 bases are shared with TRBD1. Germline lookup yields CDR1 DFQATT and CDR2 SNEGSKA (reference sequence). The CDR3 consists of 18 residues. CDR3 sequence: CSARVLPGQGALGYGYTF. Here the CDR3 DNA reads TGCAGTGCCAGAGTCCTTCCCGGACAGGGGGCGCTTGGCTATGGCTACACCTTC.

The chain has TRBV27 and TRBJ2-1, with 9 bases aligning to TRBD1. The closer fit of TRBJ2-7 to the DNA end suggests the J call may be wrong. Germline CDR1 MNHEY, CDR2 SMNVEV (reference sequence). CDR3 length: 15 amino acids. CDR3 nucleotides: TGTGCCAGCAGTAGGGACGGGACAGGGCTCCGCGAGCAGTACTTC. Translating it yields CASSRDGTGLREQYF.

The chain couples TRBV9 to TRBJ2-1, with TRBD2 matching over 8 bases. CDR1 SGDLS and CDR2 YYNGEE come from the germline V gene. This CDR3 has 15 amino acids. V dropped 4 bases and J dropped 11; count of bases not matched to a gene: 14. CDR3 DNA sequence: TGTGCCAGCAGCCCCGCGGGACTAGGGGGTTCGAAGCAGTTCTTC. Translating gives CASSPAGLGGSKQFF.

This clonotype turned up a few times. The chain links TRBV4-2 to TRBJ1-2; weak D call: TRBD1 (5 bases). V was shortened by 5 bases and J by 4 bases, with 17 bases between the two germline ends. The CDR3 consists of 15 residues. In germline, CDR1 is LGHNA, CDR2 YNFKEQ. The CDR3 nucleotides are TGTGCCAGCAGCGTCCTCATAGGGGAGGGCTATGGCTACACCTTC. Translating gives CASSVLIGEGYGYTF.

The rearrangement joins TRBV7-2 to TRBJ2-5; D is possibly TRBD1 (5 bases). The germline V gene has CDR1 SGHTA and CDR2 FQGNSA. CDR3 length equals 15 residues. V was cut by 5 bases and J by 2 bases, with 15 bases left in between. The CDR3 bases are TGTGCCAGCAGCGACAGTTTCGGGCCTCAAGAGACCCAGTACTTC. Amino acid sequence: CASSDSFGPQETQYF. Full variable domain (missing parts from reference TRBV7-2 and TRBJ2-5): GAGVSQSPSNKVTEKGKDVELRCDPISGHTALYWYRQSLGQGLEFLIYFQGNSAPDKSGLPSDRFSAERTGGSVSTLTIQRTQQEDSAVYLCASSDSFGPQETQYFGPGTRLLVL.

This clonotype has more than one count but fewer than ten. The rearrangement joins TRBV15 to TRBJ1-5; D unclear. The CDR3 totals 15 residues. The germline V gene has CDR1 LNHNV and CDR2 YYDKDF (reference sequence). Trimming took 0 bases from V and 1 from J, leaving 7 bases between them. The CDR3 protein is CATSRDPGSNQPQHF. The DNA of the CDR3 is TGTGCCACCAGCAGAGATCCCGGAAGCAATCAGCCCCAGCATTTT.

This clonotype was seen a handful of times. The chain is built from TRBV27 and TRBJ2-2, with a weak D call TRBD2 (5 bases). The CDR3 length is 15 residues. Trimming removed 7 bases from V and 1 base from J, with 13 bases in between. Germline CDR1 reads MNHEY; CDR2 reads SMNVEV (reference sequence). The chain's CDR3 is CASIPWAGNTGELFF. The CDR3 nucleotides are TGTGCCAGCATCCCATGGGCGGGGAACACCGGGGAGCTGTTTTTT.